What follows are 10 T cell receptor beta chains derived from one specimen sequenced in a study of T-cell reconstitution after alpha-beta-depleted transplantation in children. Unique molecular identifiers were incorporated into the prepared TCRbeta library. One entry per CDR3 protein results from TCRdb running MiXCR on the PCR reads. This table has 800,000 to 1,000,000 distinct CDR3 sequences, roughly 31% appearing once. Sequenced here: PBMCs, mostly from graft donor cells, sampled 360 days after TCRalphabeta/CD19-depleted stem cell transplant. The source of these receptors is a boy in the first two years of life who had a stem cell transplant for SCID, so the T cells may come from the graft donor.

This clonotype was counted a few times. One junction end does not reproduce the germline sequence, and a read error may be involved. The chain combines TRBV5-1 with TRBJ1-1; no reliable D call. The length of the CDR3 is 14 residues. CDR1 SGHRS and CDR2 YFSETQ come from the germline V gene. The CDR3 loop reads CASSLEARNTEAFF. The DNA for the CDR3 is TGTGCCAGCAGCTTGGAGGCGAGGAACACTGAAGCTTTCTTT.

The CDR3 region is CASRHRDRGSYEQYF. The CDR3 DNA reads as TGTGCCAGCAGACACCGGGACAGGGGGTCCTACGAGCAGTACTTC. V and J are TRBV6-1 and TRBJ2-7; 11 bases align to TRBD1. CDR1 is MNHNS and CDR2 is SASEGT in the germline V gene. CDR3 length: 15 amino acids. J was trimmed by 1 base and V by 6 bases; bases with no gene match: 5.

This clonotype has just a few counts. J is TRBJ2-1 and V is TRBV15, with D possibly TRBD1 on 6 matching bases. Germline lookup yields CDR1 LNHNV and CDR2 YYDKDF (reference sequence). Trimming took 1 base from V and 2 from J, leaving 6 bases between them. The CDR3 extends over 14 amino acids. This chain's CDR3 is CATSRGTAYNEQFF. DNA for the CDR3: TGTGCCACCAGCAGAGGGACAGCCTACAATGAGCAGTTCTTC.

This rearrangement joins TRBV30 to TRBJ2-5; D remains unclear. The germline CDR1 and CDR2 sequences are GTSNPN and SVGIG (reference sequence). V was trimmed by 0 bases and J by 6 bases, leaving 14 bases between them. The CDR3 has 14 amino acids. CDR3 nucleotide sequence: TGTGCCTGGAGTGTACTTGGCCCACCCCAGACCCAGTACTTC. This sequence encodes CAWSVLGPPQTQYF.

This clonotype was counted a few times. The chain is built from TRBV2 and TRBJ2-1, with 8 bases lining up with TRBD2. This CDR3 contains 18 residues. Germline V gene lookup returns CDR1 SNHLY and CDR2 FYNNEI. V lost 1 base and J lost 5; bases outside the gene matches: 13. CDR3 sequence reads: CASSEGLAGTRKHNEQFF. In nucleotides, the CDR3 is TGTGCCAGCAGTGAAGGCCTGGCCGGGACTAGAAAGCACAATGAGCAGTTCTTC.

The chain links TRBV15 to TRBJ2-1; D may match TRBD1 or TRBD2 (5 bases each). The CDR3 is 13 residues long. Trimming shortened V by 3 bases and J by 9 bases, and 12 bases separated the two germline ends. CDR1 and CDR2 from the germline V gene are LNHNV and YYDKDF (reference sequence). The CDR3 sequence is CATSRGVGFEQFF. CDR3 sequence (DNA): TGTGCCACCAGCAGGGGGGTAGGGTTTGAGCAGTTCTTC.

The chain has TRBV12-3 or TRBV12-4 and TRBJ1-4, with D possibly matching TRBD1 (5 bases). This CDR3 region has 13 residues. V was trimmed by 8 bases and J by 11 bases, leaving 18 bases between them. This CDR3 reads CASLAGPEAKLFF. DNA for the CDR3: TGTGCCAGCTTAGCGGGACCCGAGGCGAAACTGTTTTTT.

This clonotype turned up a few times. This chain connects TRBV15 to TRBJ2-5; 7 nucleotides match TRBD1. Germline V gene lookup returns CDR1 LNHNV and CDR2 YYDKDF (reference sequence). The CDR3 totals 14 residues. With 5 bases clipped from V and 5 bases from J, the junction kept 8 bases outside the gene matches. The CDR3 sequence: CATSEDRPGETQYF. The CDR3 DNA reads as TGTGCCACCAGCGAGGACAGGCCCGGGGAGACCCAGTACTTC.

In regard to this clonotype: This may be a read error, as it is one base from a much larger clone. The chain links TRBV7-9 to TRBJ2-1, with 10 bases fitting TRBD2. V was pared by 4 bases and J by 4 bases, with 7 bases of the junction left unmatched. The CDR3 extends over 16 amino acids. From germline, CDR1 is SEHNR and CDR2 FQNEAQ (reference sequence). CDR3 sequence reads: CASSSPGLAKYNEQFF. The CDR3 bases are TGTGCCAGCAGCTCTCCGGGACTAGCGAAGTACAATGAGCAGTTCTTC. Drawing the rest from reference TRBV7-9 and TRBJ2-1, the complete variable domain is DTGVSQNPRHKITKRGQNVTFRCDPISEHNRLYWYRQTLGQGPEFLTYFQNEAQLEKSRLLSDRFSAERPKGSFSTLEIQRTEQGDSAMYLCASSSPGLAKYNEQFFGPGTRLTVL.

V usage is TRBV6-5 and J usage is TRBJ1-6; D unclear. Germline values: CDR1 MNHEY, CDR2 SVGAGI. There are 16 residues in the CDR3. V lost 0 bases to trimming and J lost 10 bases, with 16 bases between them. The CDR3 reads CASSYSRSQAESPLHF. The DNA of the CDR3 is TGTGCCAGCAGTTACTCTAGGTCCCAGGCCGAATCACCCCTCCACTTT.